This TCR beta chain was sequenced for a study of blood T cells in healthy people across ages. Study findings and constraints: Shifts in expanded clonotypes may have been confounded by donor CMV status, which was unknown. Higher diversity, along with more naive CD4+ cells, distinguished long-lived donors from aged donors.

The table lists this clonotype with many counts. No antigen is known for it. Germline V gene data show CDR1 as SGHTA and CDR2 as FQGNSA. Trimming took 2 bases from V and 3 from J, leaving 16 bases between them. The CDR3 has 16 residues. Together with a sample-barcoded 5' primer, a J-beta primer mix was included in a second PCR lasting roughly 6 to 12 cycles. There were at least 3 million CDR3-containing paired-end reads obtained from each sample. TCRdb recomputed calls from the 5' RACE reads with MiXCR, one row per CDR3 protein. The sample consists of approximately 880,000 distinct CDR3 sequences, about 48% of them appearing once.

Sequencing was carried out using blood. The sequence was obtained from a man aged 25 to 40 in good health. The chain has TRBV7-2 and TRBJ2-5; weak D call: TRBD1 (6 bases). The CDR3: CASSLRNRDNKETQYF. For the CDR3, the DNA is TGTGCCAGCAGCTTACGAAACCGGGACAACAAAGAGACCCAGTACTTC.